This T cell receptor beta chain was retrieved from a study of blood T cell repertoires in COVID-19. Sequencing used immunoSEQ multiplex PCR; TCRdb keeps in-frame clones, though not all of them. The table includes about 180,000 clones, around 89% detected once. Germline CDR1 is LGHNA and CDR2 is YSLEER. With V trimmed by 0 bases and J by 5 bases, 5 bases remained unmatched. The CDR3 is 17 residues long. The material sequenced was peripheral blood. The sequence was collected from a young man who had recovered from COVID-19. This sequence joins TRBV4-3 and TRBJ2-2, with 11 nucleotides matching TRBD2. As DNA, the CDR3 is TGCGCCAGCAGCCAAGATCCTACTAGCGGGAGTACCGGGGAGCTGTTTTTT. Its protein product is CASSQDPTSGSTGELFF.